This TCR beta chain originates from a study of shared clonotypes between healthy human individuals. Profiling relied on immunoSEQ multiplex PCR, and the TCRdb table lists in-frame clones only, not all of them. The data contain roughly 510,000 clones, roughly 85% of them singletons. The CDR3 loop spans 13 amino acids. CDR1 is LNHDA, CDR2 SQIVND, per germline (reference sequence). Trimming shortened V by 3 bases and J by 5 bases, and 8 bases separated the two germline ends. V and J are TRBV19 and TRBJ2-1; D gene unclear. The source material was PBMCs. The sequence was obtained from a woman aged 40 to 50 in good health. Some clones in this sample may be carry-over from other donors' samples. The CDR3 bases are TGTGCCAGTAGTATCGGACCCAACAATGAGCAGTTCTTC. It codes for CASSIGPNNEQFF. Based on the CDR3 plus reference TRBV19 and TRBJ2-1, the full variable domain is DGGITQSPKYLFRKEGQNVTLSCEQNLNHDAMYWYRQDPGQGLRLIYYSQIVNDFQKGDIAEGYSVSREKKESFPLTVTSAQKNPTAFYLCASSIGPNNEQFFGPGTRLTVL.